A single sample is the source of the 15 T cell receptor beta chains below, sequenced in a study of monozygotic twins with inflammatory bowel disease. TCRdb re-called the 5' RACE reads and gives one entry per CDR3 protein, without DNA. This table lists over 110,000 distinct CDR3 sequences. The material sequenced was blood. Receptors originate from a human donor with ulcerative colitis or Crohn's disease, or a healthy co-twin of an affected twin (not recorded which).

This rearrangement joins TRBV3-1 to TRBJ2-1; no DNA is available, so the TRBD2 call from TCRdb remains unchecked. Germline V lookup: CDR1 LGHDT, CDR2 YNNKEL (reference sequence). The CDR3 length is 17 residues. The CDR3 region is CASSPGDRAWAADEQFF.

This chain uses TRBV5-4 with TRBJ2-4; TCRdb selects TRBD1, and the lack of DNA leaves this call unchecked. Per the germline V gene, CDR1 is SGHNT and CDR2 is YYREEE (reference sequence). The CDR3 covers 16 residues. The CDR3 sequence is CASSGGQGTAKNIQYF.

The rearrangement uses TRBV7-9 and TRBJ1-1; TCRdb gives TRBD1 as the D gene, but with no DNA this cannot be confirmed. This CDR3 is 13 amino acids long. Germline CDR1 reads SEHNR; CDR2 reads FQNEAQ (reference sequence). CDR3 region: CASSVTGITEAFF.

The V and J genes are TRBV19 and TRBJ2-1; TCRdb picks TRBD1, but there is no DNA to check that call. Germline V gene lookup returns CDR1 LNHDA and CDR2 SQIVND (reference sequence). The CDR3 spans 16 residues. CDR3 region: CASSIEVRGRRNEQFF.

This chain connects TRBV7-6 to TRBJ2-3; TCRdb calls TRBD1, which cannot be checked without DNA. Germline CDR1 is SGHVS and CDR2 is FNYEAQ. This CDR3 contains 15 residues. The CDR3 spells CASSLQGGPSDTQYF.

The chain links TRBV6-5 to TRBJ2-2; checking the TCRdb D call of TRBD1 is not possible without DNA. The CDR3 has 16 amino acids. Per germline, CDR1 MNHEY and CDR2 SVGAGI. CDR3 protein: CASSYSYTGAGGELFF.

The chain carries TRBV2 and TRBJ2-5; the TCRdb D gene call, TRBD1, has no DNA to confirm it. The CDR3 length is 14 residues. CDR1 and CDR2 from the germline V gene are SNHLY and FYNNEI. The CDR3 spells CAGAGQSYQETQYF.

This CDR3 is CASSLAGGLNTEAFF. The V gene is TRBV5-1, the J gene TRBJ1-1; TCRdb's D gene call, TRBD1, goes unchecked for lack of DNA. The CDR3 has 15 amino acids. CDR1 is SGHRS and CDR2 is YFSETQ in the germline V gene.

The rearrangement links TRBV5-1 to TRBJ2-2; TCRdb indicates TRBD2, and absent DNA this call remains unverified. The CDR3 sequence is 15 residues long. Germline loops: CDR1 SGHRS, CDR2 YFSETQ. CDR3 region: CASSLDRLATGELFF.

J is TRBJ1-1 and V is TRBV6-5. Germline CDR1 reads MNHEY; CDR2 reads SVGAGI. The CDR3 is 13 amino acids. The CDR3 here is CASSYSTRTEAFF.

This chain links TRBV2 with TRBJ1-5. The CDR3 loop spans 17 amino acids. Germline V gene sequence: CDR1 SNHLY, CDR2 FYNNEI. The CDR3 is CASSVDERIFLNQPQHF.

The rearrangement links TRBV24-1 to TRBJ2-7; TCRdb designates TRBD2, a call that cannot be tested without DNA. Germline V gives CDR1 KGHDR, CDR2 SFDVKD. The length of the CDR3 is 16 residues. This chain's CDR3 is CATSDSISGGQRGQYF.

V gene TRBV7-2 combines with J gene TRBJ2-1; TCRdb returns TRBD1, unconfirmable since there is no DNA. Germline CDR1 SGHTA, CDR2 FQGNSA. CDR3 size: 15 residues. The CDR3 sequence: CASSFRTGRNNEQFF.

The chain has TRBV5-8 and TRBJ2-6. This CDR3 contains 14 residues. Germline V gene lookup returns CDR1 SGHTS and CDR2 YDEGEE. CDR3 region: CASSNSAGANVLTF. Full variable domain (missing parts from reference TRBV5-8 and TRBJ2-6): EAGVTQSPTHLIKTRGQQATLRCSPISGHTSVYWYQQALGLGLQFLLWYDEGEERNRGNFPPRFSGRQFPNYSSELNVNALELEDSALYLCASSNSAGANVLTFGAGSRLTVL.

V is TRBV6-5 and J is TRBJ2-7; with no DNA, the TCRdb D assignment of TRBD1 cannot be verified. From germline, CDR1 is MNHEY and CDR2 SVGAGI. There are 12 residues in the CDR3. The CDR3 region is CASSTTGQKQYF.